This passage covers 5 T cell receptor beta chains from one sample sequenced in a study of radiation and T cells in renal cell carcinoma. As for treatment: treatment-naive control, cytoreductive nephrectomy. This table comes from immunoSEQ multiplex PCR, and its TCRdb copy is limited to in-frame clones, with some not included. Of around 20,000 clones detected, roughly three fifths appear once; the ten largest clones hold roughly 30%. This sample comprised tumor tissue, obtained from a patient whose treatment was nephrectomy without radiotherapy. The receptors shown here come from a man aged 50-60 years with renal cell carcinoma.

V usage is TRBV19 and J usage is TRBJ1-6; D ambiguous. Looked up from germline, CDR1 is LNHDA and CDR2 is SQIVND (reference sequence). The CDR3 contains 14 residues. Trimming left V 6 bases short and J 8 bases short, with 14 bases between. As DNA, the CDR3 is TGTGCCAGTAGGCTTGCCCGGGAGGATTCACCCCTCCACTTT. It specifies CASRLAREDSPLHF.

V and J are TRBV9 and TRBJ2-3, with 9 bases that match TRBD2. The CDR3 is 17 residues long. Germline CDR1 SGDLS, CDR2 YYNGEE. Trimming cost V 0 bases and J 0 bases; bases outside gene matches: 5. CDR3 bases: TGTGCCAGCAGCGTAGGTCTAGCGGGGACTAGCACAGATACGCAGTATTTT. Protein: CASSVGLAGTSTDTQYF. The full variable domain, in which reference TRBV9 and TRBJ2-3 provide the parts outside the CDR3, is DSGVTQTPKHLITATGQRVTLRCSPRSGDLSVYWYQQSLDQGLQFLIQYYNGEERAKGNILERFSAQQFPDLHSELNLSSLELGDSALYFCASSVGLAGTSTDTQYFGPGTRLTVL.

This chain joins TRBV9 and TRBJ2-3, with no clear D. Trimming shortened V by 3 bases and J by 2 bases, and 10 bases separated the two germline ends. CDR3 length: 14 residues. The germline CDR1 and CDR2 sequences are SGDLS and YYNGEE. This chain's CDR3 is CASSAGPDTDTQYF. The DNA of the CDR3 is TGTGCCAGCAGCGCCGGGCCAGACACAGATACGCAGTATTTT.

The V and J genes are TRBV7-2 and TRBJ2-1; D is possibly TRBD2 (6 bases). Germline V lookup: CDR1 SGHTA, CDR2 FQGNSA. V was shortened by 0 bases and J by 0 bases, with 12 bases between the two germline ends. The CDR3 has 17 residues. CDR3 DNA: TGTGCCAGCAGCTTAGCGCGGGGACTGAGCTCCTACAATGAGCAGTTCTTC. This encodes CASSLARGLSSYNEQFF.

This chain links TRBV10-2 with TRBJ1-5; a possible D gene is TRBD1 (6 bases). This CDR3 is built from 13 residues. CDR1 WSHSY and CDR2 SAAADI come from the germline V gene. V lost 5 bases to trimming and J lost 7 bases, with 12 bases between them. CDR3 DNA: TGCGCCAGCAGTACAGGGTTGGCCCAGCCCCAGCATTTT. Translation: CASSTGLAQPQHF.